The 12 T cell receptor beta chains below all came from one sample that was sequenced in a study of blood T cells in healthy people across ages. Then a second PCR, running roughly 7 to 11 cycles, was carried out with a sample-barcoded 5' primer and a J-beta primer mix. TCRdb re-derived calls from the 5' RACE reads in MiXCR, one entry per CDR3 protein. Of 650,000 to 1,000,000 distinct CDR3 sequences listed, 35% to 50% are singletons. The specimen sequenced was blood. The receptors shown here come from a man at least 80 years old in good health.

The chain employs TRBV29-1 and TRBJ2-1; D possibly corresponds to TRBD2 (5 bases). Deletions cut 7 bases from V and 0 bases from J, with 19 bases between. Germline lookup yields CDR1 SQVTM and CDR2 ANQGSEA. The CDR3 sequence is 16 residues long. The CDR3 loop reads CSAETTDSSSYNEQFF. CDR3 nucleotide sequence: TGCAGCGCTGAGACTACTGATAGTTCCTCCTACAATGAGCAGTTCTTC.

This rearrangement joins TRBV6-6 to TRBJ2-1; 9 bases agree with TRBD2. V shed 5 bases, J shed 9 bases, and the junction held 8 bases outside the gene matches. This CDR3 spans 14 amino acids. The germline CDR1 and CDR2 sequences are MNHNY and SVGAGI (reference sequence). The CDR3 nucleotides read TGTGCCAGCAGTGCGCTAGCGGGGAAGGGTGAGCAGTTCTTC. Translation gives CASSALAGKGEQFF.

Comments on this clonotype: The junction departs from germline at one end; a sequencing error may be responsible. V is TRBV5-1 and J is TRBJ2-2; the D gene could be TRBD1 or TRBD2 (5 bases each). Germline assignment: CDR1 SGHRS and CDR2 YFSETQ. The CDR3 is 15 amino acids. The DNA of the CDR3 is TGCGCCAGCAGCCTCACACTAGGGGTCACCAGGGAGCTGTTTTTT. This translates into CASSLTLGVTRELFF.

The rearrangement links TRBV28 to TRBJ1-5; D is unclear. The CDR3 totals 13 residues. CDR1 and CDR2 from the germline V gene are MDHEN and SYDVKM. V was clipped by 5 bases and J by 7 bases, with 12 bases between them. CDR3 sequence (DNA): TGTGCCAGCAGTCCCCGTCCCGGACAGCCCCAGCATTTT. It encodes CASSPRPGQPQHF.

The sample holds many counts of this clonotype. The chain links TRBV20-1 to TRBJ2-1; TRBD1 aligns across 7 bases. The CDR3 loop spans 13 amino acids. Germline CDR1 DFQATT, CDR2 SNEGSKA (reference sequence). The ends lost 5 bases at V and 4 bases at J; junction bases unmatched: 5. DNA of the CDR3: TGCAGTGCTCGGACAGGAAATTACAATGAGCAGTTCTTC. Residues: CSARTGNYNEQFF.

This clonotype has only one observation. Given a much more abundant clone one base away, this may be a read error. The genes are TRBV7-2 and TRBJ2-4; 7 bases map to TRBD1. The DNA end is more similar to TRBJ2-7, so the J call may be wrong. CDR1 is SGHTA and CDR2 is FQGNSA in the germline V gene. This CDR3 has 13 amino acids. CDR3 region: CASMGQNSHEQYF. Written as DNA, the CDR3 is TGTGCCAGCATGGGACAGAATTCCCACGAGCAGTACTTC.

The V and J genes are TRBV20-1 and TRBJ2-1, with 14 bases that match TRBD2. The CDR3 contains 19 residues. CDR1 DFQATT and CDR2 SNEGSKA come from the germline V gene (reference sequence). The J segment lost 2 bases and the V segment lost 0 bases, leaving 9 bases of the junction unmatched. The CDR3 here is CSARDSWTSGRTPYNEQFF. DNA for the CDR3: TGCAGTGCTAGAGATAGTTGGACTAGCGGGAGGACCCCCTACAATGAGCAGTTCTTC.

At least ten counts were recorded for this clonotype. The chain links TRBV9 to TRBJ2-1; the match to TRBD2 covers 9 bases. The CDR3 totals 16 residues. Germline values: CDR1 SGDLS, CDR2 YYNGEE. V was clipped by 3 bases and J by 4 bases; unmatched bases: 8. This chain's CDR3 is CASSARYSGGYNEQFF. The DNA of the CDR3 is TGTGCCAGCAGCGCCAGATATAGCGGGGGATACAATGAGCAGTTCTTC. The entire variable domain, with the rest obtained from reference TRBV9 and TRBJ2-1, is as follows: DSGVTQTPKHLITATGQRVTLRCSPRSGDLSVYWYQQSLDQGLQFLIQYYNGEERAKGNILERFSAQQFPDLHSELNLSSLELGDSALYFCASSARYSGGYNEQFFGPGTRLTVL.

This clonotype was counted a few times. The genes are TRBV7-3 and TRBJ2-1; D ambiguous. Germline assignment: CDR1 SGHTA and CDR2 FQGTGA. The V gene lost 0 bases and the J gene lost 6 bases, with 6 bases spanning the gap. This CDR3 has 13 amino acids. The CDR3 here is CASSLTRANEQFF. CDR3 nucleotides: TGTGCCAGCAGCTTAACTCGGGCCAATGAGCAGTTCTTC.

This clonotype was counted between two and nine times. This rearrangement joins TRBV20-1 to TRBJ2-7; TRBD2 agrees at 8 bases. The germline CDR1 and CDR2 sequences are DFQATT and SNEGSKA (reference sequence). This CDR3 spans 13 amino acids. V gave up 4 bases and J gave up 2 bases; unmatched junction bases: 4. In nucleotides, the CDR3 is TGCAGTGCTAAGGCGGGGGGTCCCTACGAGCAGTACTTC. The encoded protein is CSAKAGGPYEQYF.

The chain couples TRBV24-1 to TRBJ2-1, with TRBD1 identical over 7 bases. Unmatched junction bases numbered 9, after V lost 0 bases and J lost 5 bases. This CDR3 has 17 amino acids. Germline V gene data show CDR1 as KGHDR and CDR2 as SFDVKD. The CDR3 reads CATSDLHVTGKHNEQFF. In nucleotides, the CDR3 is TGTGCCACCAGTGATTTGCACGTGACAGGGAAGCACAATGAGCAGTTCTTC.

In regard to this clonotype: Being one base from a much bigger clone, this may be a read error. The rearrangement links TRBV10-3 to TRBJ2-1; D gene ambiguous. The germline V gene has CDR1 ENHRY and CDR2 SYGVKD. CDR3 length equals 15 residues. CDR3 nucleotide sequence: TGTGCCATCAGACAAGCTAGGAGCTCCTACAGTGAGCAGTTCTTC. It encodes CAIRQARSSYSEQFF.